This passage covers 24 T cell receptor beta chains from one sample sequenced in a study of cytomegalovirus exposure and HLA in healthy donors. 60 Vbeta and 13 Jbeta primers were used in PCR. TCRdb's copy holds only in-frame clones and misses some; the assay was immunoSEQ multiplex PCR. Here the sample spans about 130,000 clones, around 78% being singletons. Sample: PBMCs. The receptors derive from a man aged 35-49 years in good health and CMV-seronegative.

The chain recombines TRBV7-2 with TRBJ2-1; D may be TRBD2 (6 bases). Trimming took 4 bases from V and 5 from J, leaving 12 bases between them. There are 14 residues in the CDR3. Germline loops: CDR1 SGHTA, CDR2 FQGNSA. In nucleotides, the CDR3 is TGTGCCAGCAGCTCGACTAGTCGACACAATGAGCAGTTCTTC. This encodes CASSSTSRHNEQFF. Based on the CDR3 plus reference TRBV7-2 and TRBJ2-1, the full variable domain is GAGVSQSPSNKVTEKGKDVELRCDPISGHTALYWYRQSLGQGLEFLIYFQGNSAPDKSGLPSDRFSAERTGGSVSTLTIQRTQQEDSAVYLCASSSTSRHNEQFFGPGTRLTVL.

This clone was seen a handful of times. V and J are TRBV5-6 and TRBJ1-4, with D maybe TRBD1 (6 bases). V was cut by 0 bases and J by 6 bases, with 12 bases left in between. The length of the CDR3 is 15 residues. Germline V gene data show CDR1 as SGHDT and CDR2 as YYEEEE. In nucleotides, the CDR3 is TGTGCCAGCAGCTTGGTTGGGACATCGCATGAAAAACTGTTTTTT. Its protein product is CASSLVGTSHEKLFF.

The rearrangement links TRBV2 to TRBJ2-7; 7 bases map to TRBD2. The CDR3 extends over 15 amino acids. Germline CDR1 SNHLY, CDR2 FYNNEI. The trim removed 6 bases at V and 0 bases at J, leaving 8 bases unmatched. The chain's CDR3 is CASRVIAGDSYEQYF. CDR3 coding DNA: TGTGCCAGCAGAGTTATAGCGGGTGACTCCTACGAGCAGTACTTC.

In its sample, this clone was seen a few times. V is TRBV7-7 and J is TRBJ2-2; D unclear. The CDR3 spans 15 residues. V was pared by 5 bases and J by 1 base, with 11 bases between. Germline V lookup: CDR1 SSHAT, CDR2 FNYEAQ (reference sequence). The CDR3 DNA reads TGTGCCAGCAGCCTTGGGCCCTTGAACACCGGGGAGCTGTTTTTT. It encodes CASSLGPLNTGELFF.

This sequence joins TRBV19 and TRBJ2-7; D perhaps matches TRBD1 (6 bases). Trimming pared 4 bases from V and 4 bases from J, leaving 11 bases between. Germline CDR1 reads LNHDA; CDR2 reads SQIVND (reference sequence). The CDR3 is 13 amino acids. CDR3: CASSRRDKYEQYF. CDR3 sequence (DNA): TGTGCCAGTAGTAGAAGGGACAAGTACGAGCAGTACTTC.

This clone was picked up one time. This chain links TRBV7-9 with TRBJ1-4, with TRBD1 matching 7 bases. Germline CDR1 reads SEHNR; CDR2 reads FQNEAQ (reference sequence). The CDR3 length is 14 residues. J was trimmed by 8 bases and V by 5 bases; bases with no gene match: 8. DNA of the CDR3: TGTGCCAGCAGCCGGGACAGCGTGGGAGAAAAACTGTTTTTT. This gives the protein CASSRDSVGEKLFF.

The chain couples TRBV6-5 to TRBJ1-5, with a tentative D call TRBD1 (5 bases). Germline lookup yields CDR1 MNHEY and CDR2 SVGAGI. V was clipped by 5 bases and J by 4 bases, with 12 bases between them. The CDR3 has 14 amino acids. CDR3 in DNA: TGTGCCAGCAGTATTGGCAGGGAAAATCAGCCCCAGCATTTT. Translating it yields CASSIGRENQPQHF.

The genes are TRBV7-6 and TRBJ1-6; TRBD1 matches at 9 bases. This CDR3 spans 19 amino acids. V shed 0 bases and J 3 bases; nucleotides not matched to a gene: 9. Germline CDR1 is SGHVS and CDR2 is FNYEAQ. CDR3 sequence reads: CASSLASDRGTIYNSPLHF. CDR3 DNA: TGTGCCAGCAGCTTAGCAAGCGACAGGGGGACGATCTATAATTCACCCCTCCACTTT.

This clone was found a few times. This chain connects TRBV6-6 to TRBJ1-6; TRBD1 aligns across 10 bases. The CDR3 consists of 14 residues. The germline gives CDR1 MNHNY, CDR2 SVGAGI (reference sequence). V lost 11 bases, J lost 8 bases, and 9 bases stayed unmatched. This CDR3 is CAYIGTGEDSPLHF. CDR3 in DNA: TGTGCCTACATCGGGACAGGGGAAGATTCACCCCTCCACTTT.

This chain uses TRBV7-9 with TRBJ1-1; D unclear. The CDR3 runs to 15 residues. CDR1 and CDR2 (germline): SEHNR, FQNEAQ (reference sequence). Trimming took off 2 bases at V and 2 bases at J, with 12 bases between the two ends. The CDR3 coding sequence is TGTGCCAGCAGCTTAACCCCAGAGACAAACACTGAAGCTTTCTTT. The encoded protein is CASSLTPETNTEAFF.

The chain carries TRBV7-3 and TRBJ2-1; TRBD1 might be the D (6 bases). V was clipped by 4 bases and J by 2 bases, with 12 bases between them. The CDR3 extends over 15 amino acids. Germline loops: CDR1 SGHTA, CDR2 FQGTGA. The DNA for the CDR3 is TGTGCCAGCAGCTCCACAGGGCCCCCCTACAATGAGCAGTTCTTC. Protein: CASSSTGPPYNEQFF. Drawing the rest from reference TRBV7-3 and TRBJ2-1, the complete variable domain is GAGVSQTPSNKVTEKGKYVELRCDPISGHTALYWYRQSLGQGPEFLIYFQGTGAADDSGLPNDRFFAVRPEGSVSTLKIQRTERGDSAVYLCASSSTGPPYNEQFFGPGTRLTVL.

This chain links TRBV11-2 with TRBJ1-4; 7 positions agree with TRBD1. The V segment lost 3 bases and the J segment 7 bases; nucleotides outside the gene matches: 5. This CDR3 is 14 amino acids long. Per germline, CDR1 SGHAT and CDR2 FQNNGV. CDR3 residues: CASSFNRDSEKLFF. In nucleotides, the CDR3 is TGTGCCAGCAGCTTCAATCGGGACAGTGAAAAACTGTTTTTT.

CDR3 bases: TGTGCCAGCAGCTTCGGGACAGACTTCTACGAGCAGTACTTC. Protein product: CASSFGTDFYEQYF. The genes are TRBV5-6 and TRBJ2-7; TRBD1 agrees at 7 bases. Trimming removed 2 bases from V and 3 bases from J; junction bases left unmatched: 5. This CDR3 has 14 amino acids. CDR1 is SGHDT, CDR2 YYEEEE, per germline.

This chain connects TRBV19 to TRBJ2-1; weak D call: TRBD1 (6 bases). Germline-derived CDR1 and CDR2 are LNHDA and SQIVND (reference sequence). V lost 10 bases and J lost 5, with 18 bases in between. CDR3 size: 14 residues. The chain's CDR3 is CATGVLASHNEQFF. For the CDR3, the DNA is TGTGCCACAGGGGTCCTAGCTTCACACAATGAGCAGTTCTTC.

This chain joins TRBV2 and TRBJ1-1, with D tentatively TRBD1 (6 bases). This CDR3 region has 16 residues. V was pared by 0 bases and J by 4 bases, with 15 bases between. Germline assignment: CDR1 SNHLY and CDR2 FYNNEI. The CDR3 DNA reads TGTGCCAGCAGTGAAGCTTACGAGGGGGTGGGCACTGAAGCTTTCTTT. Encoded protein: CASSEAYEGVGTEAFF. The full variable domain, rest sourced from reference TRBV2 and TRBJ1-1, is EPEVTQTPSHQVTQMGQEVILRCVPISNHLYFYWYRQILGQKVEFLVSFYNNEISEKSEIFDDQFSVERPDGSNFTLKIRSTKLEDSAMYFCASSEAYEGVGTEAFFGQGTRLTVV.

DNA for the CDR3: TGTGCCAGCAGCCTACGAGACAGGGAAGGTGGAAACACCATATATTTT. It is translated as CASSLRDREGGNTIYF. The J gene is TRBJ1-3, the V gene TRBV7-9; 7 positions match TRBD1. The trim removed 5 bases at V and 3 bases at J, leaving 10 bases unmatched. This CDR3 has 16 residues. Germline V gene lookup returns CDR1 SEHNR and CDR2 FQNEAQ (reference sequence).

The gene calls are TRBV5-6 and TRBJ2-2; 7 bases line up with TRBD1. After removal of 4 bases from V and 1 base from J, the junction contained 4 bases not matched to a gene. The CDR3 consists of 15 residues. Germline assignment: CDR1 SGHDT and CDR2 YYEEEE. In DNA, the CDR3 is TGTGCCAGCAGCCCGACAGGGCTGAACACCGGGGAGCTGTTTTTT. Amino acid sequence: CASSPTGLNTGELFF.

The chain carries TRBV5-4 and TRBJ2-5, with D uncertain. V was cut by 0 bases and J by 3 bases, with 9 bases left in between. CDR1 and CDR2 from the germline V gene are SGHNT and YYREEE (reference sequence). The CDR3 covers 14 residues. In DNA form, the CDR3 reads TGTGCCAGCAGCTTGGCCGTTACAGAAGAGACCCAGTACTTC. It specifies CASSLAVTEETQYF.

This clone was detected only once. The chain has TRBV10-3 and TRBJ2-3, with D maybe TRBD1 (5 bases). Germline-derived CDR1 and CDR2 are ENHRY and SYGVKD. The V end was cut by 2 bases, the J end by 0 bases, with 12 bases between. CDR3 length: 16 amino acids. The CDR3 coding sequence is TGTGCCATCAGTGAGATAGACGGACACAGCACAGATACGCAGTATTTT. Protein sequence: CAISEIDGHSTDTQYF.

V usage is TRBV7-2 and J usage is TRBJ1-2; 8 nucleotides align to TRBD1. V shed 5 bases, J shed 7 bases, and the junction held 12 bases outside the gene matches. CDR1 and CDR2 from the germline V gene are SGHTA and FQGNSA. This CDR3 spans 15 amino acids. CDR3: CASSPPTGALSGYTF. The CDR3 nucleotides read TGTGCCAGCAGCCCGCCGACAGGGGCTTTAAGTGGCTACACCTTC.

This clone turned up a few times. This chain links TRBV7-8 with TRBJ1-1, with D hard to call. Trimming stripped 7 bases from V and 0 bases from J, with 12 bases between. Germline V CDR1 and CDR2: SGHVS, FQNEAQ. The length of the CDR3 is 14 residues. The CDR3 region has the DNA TGTGCCAGCACCGGAGGACTGATGAACACTGAAGCTTTCTTT. Translating it yields CASTGGLMNTEAFF.

V and J are TRBV7-2 and TRBJ2-7; D ambiguous. Trimming pared 0 bases from V and 4 bases from J, leaving 7 bases between. Germline lookup yields CDR1 SGHTA and CDR2 FQGNSA. The CDR3 loop spans 13 amino acids. The chain's CDR3 is CASSLAQQYEQYF. The CDR3 DNA sequence: TGTGCCAGCAGCTTAGCCCAACAGTACGAGCAGTACTTC.

The chain has TRBV4-2 and TRBJ2-7, with a tentative D call TRBD1 (8 bases). Per the germline V gene, CDR1 is LGHNA and CDR2 is YNFKEQ. The V end lost 3 bases, the J end lost 1 base, and 16 bases lay between the germline ends. The length of the CDR3 is 16 residues. CDR3 in DNA: TGTGCCAGCAGCCAGGACCACAGGGGGGGGTCCTACGAGCAGTACTTC. This translates into CASSQDHRGGSYEQYF.

This chain joins TRBV5-1 and TRBJ2-3; TRBD2 matches 11 bases. Germline V gene sequence: CDR1 SGHRS, CDR2 YFSETQ. V gave up 5 bases and J gave up 1 base; unmatched junction bases: 6. The CDR3 sequence is 16 residues long. CDR3 protein: CASSLAGGPGTDTQYF. The DNA for the CDR3 is TGCGCCAGCAGTTTAGCGGGGGGGCCCGGCACAGATACGCAGTATTTT.